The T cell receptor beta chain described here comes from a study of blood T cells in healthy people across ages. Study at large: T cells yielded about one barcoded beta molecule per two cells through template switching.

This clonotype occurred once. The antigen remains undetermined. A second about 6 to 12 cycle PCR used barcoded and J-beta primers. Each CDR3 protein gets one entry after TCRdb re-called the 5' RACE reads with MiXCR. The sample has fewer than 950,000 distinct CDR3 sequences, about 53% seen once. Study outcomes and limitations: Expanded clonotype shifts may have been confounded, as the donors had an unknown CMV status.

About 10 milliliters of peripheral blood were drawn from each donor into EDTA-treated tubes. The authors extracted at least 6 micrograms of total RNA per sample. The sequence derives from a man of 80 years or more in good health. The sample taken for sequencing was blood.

The DNA for the CDR3 is TGTGCCAGCAGTTTTGCTAGCGCAAAAGAGACCCAGTACTTC. Translating it yields CASSFASAKETQYF. V gene TRBV12-3 or TRBV12-4 combines with J gene TRBJ2-5; the D gene is possibly TRBD2 (6 bases). The CDR3 has 14 amino acids. V was shortened by 3 bases and J by 3 bases, with 11 bases between the two germline ends.